The 7 T cell receptor beta chains in this list originate from one sample, sequenced in a study of shared clonotypes between healthy human individuals (dated by TCRdb to about 2020). The library was prepared using the immunoSEQ multiplex PCR assay. TCRdb limited this immuneACCESS table to in-frame rearrangements with V and J called. A share of clones is missing; checked studies link under half to unresolved V genes, and the rest is unexplained. This sample has about 2.4 million clones in its table, and 93% of those were observed once. The ten largest clones capture 0.36% of the sample. Sequencing was carried out using naive CD4+ T cells from PBMCs. This specimen's cell subset or site label, per the study, means: CD45RA+ positively selected. All receptors come from a man aged 18-30 years in good health. Some clones in this sample may be carry-over from other donors' samples.

J is TRBJ2-7 and V is TRBV13, with 11 bases matching TRBD2. This CDR3 spans 15 amino acids. Losses at the gene ends were 5 bases for V and 2 bases for J; bases not matched to a gene: 5. CDR1 and CDR2 from the germline V gene are PRHDT and FYEKMQ (reference sequence). The CDR3: CASSPPTSGAYEQYF. The CDR3 DNA is TGTGCCAGCAGCCCACCGACTAGCGGGGCCTACGAGCAGTACTTC.

The chain carries TRBV7-2 and TRBJ2-7, with D perhaps TRBD1 or TRBD2 (5 bases each). Germline V CDR1 and CDR2: SGHTA, FQGNSA. V lost 1 base and J 2 bases, leaving 9 bases between the germline ends. This CDR3 region has 14 residues. In nucleotides, the CDR3 is TGTGCCAGCAGCTTAGGGGACGGGACCTACGAGCAGTACTTC. Translated, it gives CASSLGDGTYEQYF.

The rearrangement joins TRBV6-1 to TRBJ2-2; D might be TRBD1 or TRBD2, each matching 6 bases. Germline V gene lookup returns CDR1 MNHNS and CDR2 SASEGT. Trimming cost V 6 bases and J 6 bases, with 8 bases left between them. This CDR3 spans 12 amino acids. The CDR3 DNA is TGTGCCAGCAGACGGGGGCCCGGGGAGCTGTTTTTT. This codes for CASRRGPGELFF.

V and J are TRBV28 and TRBJ2-7; a possible D gene is TRBD1 (6 bases). The CDR3 runs to 12 residues. CDR1 and CDR2 (germline): MDHEN, SYDVKM. V gave up 5 bases and J gave up 3 bases, with 8 bases separating them. CDR3 region: CASSQGNYEQYF. In DNA, the CDR3 is TGTGCCAGCAGTCAGGGGAACTACGAGCAGTACTTC. Drawing the rest from reference TRBV28 and TRBJ2-7, the complete variable domain is DVKVTQSSRYLVKRTGEKVFLECVQDMDHENMFWYRQDPGLGLRLIYFSYDVKMKEKGDIPEGYSVSREKKERFSLILESASTNQTSMYLCASSQGNYEQYFGPGTRLTVT.

The chain couples TRBV18 to TRBJ2-2; 10 positions match TRBD2. Germline lookup yields CDR1 KGHSH and CDR2 LQKENI. Trimming cost V 6 bases and J 3 bases; bases outside gene matches: 4. The CDR3 length is 15 residues. In nucleotides, the CDR3 is TGTGCCAGCTCGCGGACTAGCGGCCACACCGGGGAGCTGTTTTTT. This encodes CASSRTSGHTGELFF.

DNA of the CDR3: TGTGCCAGCAGCAAAACGGGACTACAAGAGACCCAGTACTTC. It translates to CASSKTGLQETQYF. The genes are TRBV7-8 and TRBJ2-5; 7 nucleotides agree with TRBD2. The J segment lost 2 bases and the V segment lost 5 bases, leaving 5 bases of the junction unmatched. CDR1 and CDR2 (germline): SGHVS, FQNEAQ. This CDR3 has 14 residues.

The gene calls are TRBV6-5 and TRBJ2-7; no firm D call. From germline, CDR1 is MNHEY and CDR2 SVGAGI. This CDR3 has 14 residues. Trimming stripped 4 bases from V and 4 bases from J, with 14 bases between. The CDR3 sequence: CASSSLGSLYEQYF. As DNA, the CDR3 is TGTGCCAGCAGTTCCCTCGGAAGTTTATACGAGCAGTACTTC.